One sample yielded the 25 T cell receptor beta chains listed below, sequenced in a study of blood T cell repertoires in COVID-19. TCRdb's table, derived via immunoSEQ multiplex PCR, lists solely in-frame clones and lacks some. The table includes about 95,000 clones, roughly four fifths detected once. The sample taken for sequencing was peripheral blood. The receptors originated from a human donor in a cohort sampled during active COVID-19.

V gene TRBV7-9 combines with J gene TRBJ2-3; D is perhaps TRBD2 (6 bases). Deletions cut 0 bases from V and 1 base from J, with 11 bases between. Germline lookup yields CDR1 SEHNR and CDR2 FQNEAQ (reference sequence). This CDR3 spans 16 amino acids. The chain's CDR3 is CASSLAMGGGTDTQYF. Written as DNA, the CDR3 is TGTGCCAGCAGCTTAGCGATGGGAGGAGGCACAGATACGCAGTATTTT.

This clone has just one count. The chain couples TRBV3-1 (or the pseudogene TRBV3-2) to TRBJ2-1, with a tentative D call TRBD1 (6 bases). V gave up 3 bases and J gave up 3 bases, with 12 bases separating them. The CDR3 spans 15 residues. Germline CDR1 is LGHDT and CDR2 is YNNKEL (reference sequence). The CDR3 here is CASSHRRDNYNEQFF. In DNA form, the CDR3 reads TGTGCCAGCAGCCACCGCCGGGACAACTACAATGAGCAGTTCTTC.

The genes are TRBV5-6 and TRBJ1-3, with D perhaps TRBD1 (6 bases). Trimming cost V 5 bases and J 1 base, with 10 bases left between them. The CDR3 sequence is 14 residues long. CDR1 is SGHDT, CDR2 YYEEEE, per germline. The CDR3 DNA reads TGTGCCAGCAGGTCTAGGGGGTCTGGAAACACCATATATTTT. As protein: CASRSRGSGNTIYF. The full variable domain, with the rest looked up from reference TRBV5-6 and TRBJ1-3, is DAGVTQSPTHLIKTRGQQVTLRCSPKSGHDTVSWYQQALGQGPQFIFQYYEEEERQRGNFPDRFSGHQFPNYSSELNVNALLLGDSALYLCASRSRGSGNTIYFGEGSWLTVV.

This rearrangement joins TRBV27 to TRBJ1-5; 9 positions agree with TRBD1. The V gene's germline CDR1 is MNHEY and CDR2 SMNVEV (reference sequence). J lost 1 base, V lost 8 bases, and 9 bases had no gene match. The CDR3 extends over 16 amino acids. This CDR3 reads CASGPQTGGSNQPQHF. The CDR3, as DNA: TGTGCCAGCGGGCCCCAGACAGGGGGGAGCAATCAGCCCCAGCATTTT.

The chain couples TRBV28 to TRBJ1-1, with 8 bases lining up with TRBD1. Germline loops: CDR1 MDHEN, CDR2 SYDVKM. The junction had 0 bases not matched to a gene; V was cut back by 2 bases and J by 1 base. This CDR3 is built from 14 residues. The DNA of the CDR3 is TGTGCCAGCAGTTTAGGACAGGGGAACACTGAAGCTTTCTTT. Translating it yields CASSLGQGNTEAFF.

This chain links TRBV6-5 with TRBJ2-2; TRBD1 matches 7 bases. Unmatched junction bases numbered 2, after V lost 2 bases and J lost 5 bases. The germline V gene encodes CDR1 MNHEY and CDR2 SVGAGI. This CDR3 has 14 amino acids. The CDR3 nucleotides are TGTGCCAGCAGTTACGGGACAGTAACCGGGGAGCTGTTTTTT. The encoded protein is CASSYGTVTGELFF.

The CDR3 region has the DNA TGTGCCAGCAGCCCCACTAGCGGTTTTAGCACAGATACGCAGTATTTT. It encodes CASSPTSGFSTDTQYF. This chain uses TRBV3-1 (or the pseudogene TRBV3-2) with TRBJ2-3, with 8 nucleotides matching TRBD2. Trimming took 4 bases from V and 0 from J; bases not matched to a gene: 6. Germline CDR1 LGHDT, CDR2 YNNKEL (reference sequence). The CDR3 spans 16 residues.

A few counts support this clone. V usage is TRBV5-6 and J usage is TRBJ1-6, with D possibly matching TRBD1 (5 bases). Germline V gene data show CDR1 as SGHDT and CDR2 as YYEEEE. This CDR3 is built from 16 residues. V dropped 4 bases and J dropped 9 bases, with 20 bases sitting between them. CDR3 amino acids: CASSPGTIFLASPLHF. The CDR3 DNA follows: TGTGCCAGCAGCCCCGGGACTATCTTTTTGGCTTCACCCCTCCACTTT.

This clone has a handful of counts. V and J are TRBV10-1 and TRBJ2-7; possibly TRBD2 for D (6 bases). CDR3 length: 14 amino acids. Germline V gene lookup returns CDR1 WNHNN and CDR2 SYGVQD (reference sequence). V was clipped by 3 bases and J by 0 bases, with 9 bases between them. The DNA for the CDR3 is TGCGCCAGCAGTGATGGAGGGAGCTCCTACGAGCAGTACTTC. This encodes CASSDGGSSYEQYF.

CDR3 in amino acids: CSASFSGWSTEAFF. The CDR3 region has the DNA TGCAGTGCTAGTTTCTCAGGGTGGAGCACTGAAGCTTTCTTT. The V and J genes are TRBV20-1 and TRBJ1-1, with D tentatively TRBD1 (5 bases). Trimming removed 3 bases from V and 4 bases from J, with 15 bases in between. This CDR3 is 14 amino acids long. Germline V lookup: CDR1 DFQATT, CDR2 SNEGSKA (reference sequence).

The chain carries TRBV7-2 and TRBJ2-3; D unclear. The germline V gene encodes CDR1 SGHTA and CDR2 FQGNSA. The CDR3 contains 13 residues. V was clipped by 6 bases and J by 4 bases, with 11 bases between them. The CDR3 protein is CASSAGGPDTQYF. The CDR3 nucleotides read TGTGCCAGCAGTGCCGGCGGCCCAGATACGCAGTATTTT.

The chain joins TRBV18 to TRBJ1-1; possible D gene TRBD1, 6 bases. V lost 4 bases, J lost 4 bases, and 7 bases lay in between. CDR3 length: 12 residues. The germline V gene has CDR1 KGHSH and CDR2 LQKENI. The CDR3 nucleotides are TGTGCCAGCTCACAACAGGGCACTGAAGCTTTCTTT. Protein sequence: CASSQQGTEAFF.

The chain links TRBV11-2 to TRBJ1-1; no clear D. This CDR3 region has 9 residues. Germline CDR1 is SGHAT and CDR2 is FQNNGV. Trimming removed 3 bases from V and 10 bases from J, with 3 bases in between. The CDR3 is CASSFRAFF. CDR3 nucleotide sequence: TGTGCCAGCAGCTTCCGAGCTTTCTTT.

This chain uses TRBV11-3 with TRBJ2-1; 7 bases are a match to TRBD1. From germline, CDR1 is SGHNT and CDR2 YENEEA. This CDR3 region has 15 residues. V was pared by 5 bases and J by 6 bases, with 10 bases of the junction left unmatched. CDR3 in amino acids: CASSVGQAEGNEQFF. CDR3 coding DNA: TGTGCCAGCAGCGTAGGACAGGCCGAAGGCAATGAGCAGTTCTTC.

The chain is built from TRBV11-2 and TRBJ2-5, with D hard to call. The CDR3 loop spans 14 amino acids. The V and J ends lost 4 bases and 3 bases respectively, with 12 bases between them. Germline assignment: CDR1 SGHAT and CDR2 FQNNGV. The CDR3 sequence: CASSYGDWKETQYF. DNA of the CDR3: TGTGCCAGCAGCTATGGAGACTGGAAAGAGACCCAGTACTTC.

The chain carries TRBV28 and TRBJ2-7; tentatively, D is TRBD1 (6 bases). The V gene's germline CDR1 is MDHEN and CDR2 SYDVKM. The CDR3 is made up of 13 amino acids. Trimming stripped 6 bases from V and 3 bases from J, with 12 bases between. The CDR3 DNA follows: TGTGCCAGCAGGTCCGGGACATTCTACGAGCAGTACTTC. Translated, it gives CASRSGTFYEQYF.

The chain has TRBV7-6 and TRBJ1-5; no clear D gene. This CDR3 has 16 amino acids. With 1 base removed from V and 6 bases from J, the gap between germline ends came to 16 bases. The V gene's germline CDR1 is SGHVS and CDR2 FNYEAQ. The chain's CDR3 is CASSLGRGQVGQPQHF. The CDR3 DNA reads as TGTGCCAGCAGCTTAGGTCGAGGGCAGGTTGGTCAGCCCCAGCATTTT.

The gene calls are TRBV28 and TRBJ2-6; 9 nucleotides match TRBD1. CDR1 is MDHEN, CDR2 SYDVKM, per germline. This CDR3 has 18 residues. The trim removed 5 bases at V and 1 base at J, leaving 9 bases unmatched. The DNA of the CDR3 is TGTGCCAGCAGTAGCCGGGACAGGGCCCGGTCTGGGGCCAACGTCCTGACTTTC. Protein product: CASSSRDRARSGANVLTF.

CDR3 amino acids: CASSAGQGNYGYTF. The CDR3 DNA is TGTGCCAGCAGTGCCGGACAGGGTAACTATGGCTACACCTTC. The genes are TRBV6-4 and TRBJ1-2, with TRBD1 identical over 8 bases. This CDR3 contains 14 residues. Germline lookup yields CDR1 MRHNA and CDR2 SNTAGT. The J segment lost 1 base and the V segment lost 4 bases, leaving 2 bases of the junction unmatched.

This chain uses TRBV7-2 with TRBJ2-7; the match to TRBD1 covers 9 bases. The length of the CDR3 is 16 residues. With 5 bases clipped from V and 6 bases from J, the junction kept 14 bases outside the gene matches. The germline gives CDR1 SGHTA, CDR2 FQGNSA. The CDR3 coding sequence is TGTGCCAGCAGCCATAGGAGCGGGACAGGGCTAATCGAGCAGTACTTC. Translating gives CASSHRSGTGLIEQYF. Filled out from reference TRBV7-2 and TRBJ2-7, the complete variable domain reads GAGVSQSPSNKVTEKGKDVELRCDPISGHTALYWYRQSLGQGLEFLIYFQGNSAPDKSGLPSDRFSAERTGGSVSTLTIQRTQQEDSAVYLCASSHRSGTGLIEQYFGPGTRLTVT.

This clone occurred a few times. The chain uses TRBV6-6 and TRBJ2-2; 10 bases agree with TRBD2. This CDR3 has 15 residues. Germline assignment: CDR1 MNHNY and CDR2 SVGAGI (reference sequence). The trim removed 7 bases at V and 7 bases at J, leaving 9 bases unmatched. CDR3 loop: CASTQASGSHGELFF. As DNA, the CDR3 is TGTGCCAGCACCCAGGCTAGCGGGAGTCACGGGGAGCTGTTTTTT.

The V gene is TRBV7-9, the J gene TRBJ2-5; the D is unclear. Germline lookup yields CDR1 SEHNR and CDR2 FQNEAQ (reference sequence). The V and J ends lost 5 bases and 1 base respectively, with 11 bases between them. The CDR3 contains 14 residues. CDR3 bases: TGTGCCAGCAGCCCCGACTCAGTCCAAGAGACCCAGTACTTC. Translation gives CASSPDSVQETQYF.

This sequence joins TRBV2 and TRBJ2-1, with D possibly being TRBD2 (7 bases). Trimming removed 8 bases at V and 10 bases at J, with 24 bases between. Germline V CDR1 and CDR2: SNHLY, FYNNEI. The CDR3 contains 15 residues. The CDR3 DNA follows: TGTGCCAGCCTCTCCGAGGGGGGGGCCAGTAGGGAGCAGTTCTTC. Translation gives CASLSEGGASREQFF.

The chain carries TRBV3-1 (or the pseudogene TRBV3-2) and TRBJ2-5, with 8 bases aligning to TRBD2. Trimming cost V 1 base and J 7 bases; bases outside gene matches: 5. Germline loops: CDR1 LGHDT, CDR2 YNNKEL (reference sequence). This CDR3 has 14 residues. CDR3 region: CASSQVGAGGTQYF. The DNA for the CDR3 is TGTGCCAGCAGCCAAGTTGGGGCGGGGGGGACCCAGTACTTC.

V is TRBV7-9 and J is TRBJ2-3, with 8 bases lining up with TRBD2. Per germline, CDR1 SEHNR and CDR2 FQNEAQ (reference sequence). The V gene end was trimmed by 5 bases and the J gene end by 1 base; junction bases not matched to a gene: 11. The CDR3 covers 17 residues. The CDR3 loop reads CASSPSRVTSGTDTQYF. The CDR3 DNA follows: TGTGCCAGCAGCCCCTCCAGGGTGACTAGCGGCACAGATACGCAGTATTTT.